Included here is one T cell receptor (beta chain) sequence, with context. These data come from a study of T cell repertoires in ileal Crohn's disease. The assay was immunoSEQ multiplex PCR, and TCRdb's table has in-frame clones only and misses some. There are 6,000 or so clones in the sample; around 95% occur only once, and just over 0.3% lies in the top ten. Germline V gene data show CDR1 as SQVTM and CDR2 as ANQGSEA. The V and J ends lost 7 bases and 0 bases respectively, with 15 bases between them. The CDR3 is 14 amino acids. The V and J genes are TRBV29-1 and TRBJ1-1, with D perhaps matching TRBD1 (5 bases). The sequence derives from an adult with Crohn's disease. Sequencing input: ileal tissue. CDR3 nucleotides: TGCAGCGCCGGTTGGAGGGGCCTGAACACTGAAGCTTTCTTT. Residues: CSAGWRGLNTEAFF. The variable domain in full, with the rest retrieved from reference TRBV29-1 and TRBJ1-1, is SAVISQKPSRDICQRGTSLTIQCQVDSQVTMMFWYRQQPGQSLTLIATANQGSEATYESGFVIDKFPISRPNLTFSTLTVSNMSPEDSSIYLCSAGWRGLNTEAFFGQGTRLTVV.